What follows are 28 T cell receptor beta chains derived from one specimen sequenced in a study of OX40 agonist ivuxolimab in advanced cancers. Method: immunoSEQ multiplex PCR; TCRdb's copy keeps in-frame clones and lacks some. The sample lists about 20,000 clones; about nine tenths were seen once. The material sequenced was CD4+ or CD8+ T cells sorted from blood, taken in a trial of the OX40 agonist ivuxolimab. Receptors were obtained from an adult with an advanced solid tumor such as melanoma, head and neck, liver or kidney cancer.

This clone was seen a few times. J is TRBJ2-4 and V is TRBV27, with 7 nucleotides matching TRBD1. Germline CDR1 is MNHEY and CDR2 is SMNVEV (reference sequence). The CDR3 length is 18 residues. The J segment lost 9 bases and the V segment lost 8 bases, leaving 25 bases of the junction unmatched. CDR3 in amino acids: CASLGGPPTLVYLGIQYF. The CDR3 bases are TGTGCCAGCCTAGGGGGCCCACCGACGCTGGTCTATCTCGGCATTCAGTACTTC.

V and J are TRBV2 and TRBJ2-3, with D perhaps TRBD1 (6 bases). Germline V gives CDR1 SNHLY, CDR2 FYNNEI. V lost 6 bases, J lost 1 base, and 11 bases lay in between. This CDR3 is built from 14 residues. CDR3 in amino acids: CASRQGGGTDTQYF. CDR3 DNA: TGTGCCAGCAGACAGGGCGGTGGCACAGATACGCAGTATTTT.

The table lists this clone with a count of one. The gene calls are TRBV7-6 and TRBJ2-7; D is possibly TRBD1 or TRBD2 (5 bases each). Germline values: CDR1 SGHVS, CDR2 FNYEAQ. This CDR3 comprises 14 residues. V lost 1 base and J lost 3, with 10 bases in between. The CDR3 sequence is CASSLDWDDYEQYF. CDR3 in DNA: TGTGCCAGCAGCTTAGACTGGGACGACTACGAGCAGTACTTC.

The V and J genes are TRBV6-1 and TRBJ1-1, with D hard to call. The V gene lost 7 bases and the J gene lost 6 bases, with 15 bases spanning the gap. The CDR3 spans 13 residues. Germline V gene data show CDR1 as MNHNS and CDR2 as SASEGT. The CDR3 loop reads CASNLGWVAEAFF. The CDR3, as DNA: TGTGCCAGCAATCTCGGTTGGGTAGCTGAAGCTTTCTTT.

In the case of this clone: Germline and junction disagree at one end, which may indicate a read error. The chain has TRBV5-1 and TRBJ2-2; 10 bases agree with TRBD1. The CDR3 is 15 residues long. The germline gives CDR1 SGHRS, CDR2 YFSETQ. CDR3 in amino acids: CASSSGTGDTGELFF. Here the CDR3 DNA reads TGTGCCAGCAGCTCCGGGACAGGGGACACCGGGGAGCTGTTTTTT.

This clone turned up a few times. The CDR3 sequence is CASSYSSRGDSPLHF. CDR3 nucleotides: TGTGCCAGCAGTTACTCGTCCAGGGGTGATTCACCCCTCCACTTT. The chain uses TRBV6-5 and TRBJ1-6; D possibly corresponds to TRBD1 (6 bases). With 0 bases removed from V and 8 bases from J, the gap between germline ends came to 11 bases. The length of the CDR3 is 15 residues. Germline CDR1 and CDR2: MNHEY and SVGAGI.

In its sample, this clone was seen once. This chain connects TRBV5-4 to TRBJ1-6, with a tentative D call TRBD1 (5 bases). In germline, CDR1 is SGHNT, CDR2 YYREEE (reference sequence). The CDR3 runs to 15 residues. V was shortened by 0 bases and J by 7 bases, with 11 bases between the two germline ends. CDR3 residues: CASSLAGLGNSPLHF. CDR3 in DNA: TGTGCCAGCAGCTTGGCGGGGCTTGGGAATTCACCCCTCCACTTT.

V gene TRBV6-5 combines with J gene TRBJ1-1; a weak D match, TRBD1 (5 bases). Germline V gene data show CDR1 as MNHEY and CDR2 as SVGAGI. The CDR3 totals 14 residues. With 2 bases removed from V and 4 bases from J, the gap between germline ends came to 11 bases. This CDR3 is CASSYDWGGTEAFF. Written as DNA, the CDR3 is TGTGCCAGCAGTTACGATTGGGGGGGCACTGAAGCTTTCTTT.

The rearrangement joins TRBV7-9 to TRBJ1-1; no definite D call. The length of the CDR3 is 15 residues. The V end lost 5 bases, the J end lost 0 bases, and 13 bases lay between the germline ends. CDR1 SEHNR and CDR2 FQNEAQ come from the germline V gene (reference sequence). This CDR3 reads CASSLGEYMNTEAFF. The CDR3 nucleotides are TGTGCCAGCAGCCTGGGAGAATACATGAACACTGAAGCTTTCTTT.

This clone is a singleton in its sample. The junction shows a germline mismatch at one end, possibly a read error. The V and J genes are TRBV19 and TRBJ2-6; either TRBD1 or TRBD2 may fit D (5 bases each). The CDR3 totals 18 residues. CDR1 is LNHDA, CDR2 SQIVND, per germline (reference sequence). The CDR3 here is CASRIAGTESSGANVLTF. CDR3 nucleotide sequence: TGTGCCAGTAGAATAGCCGGGACGGAAAGCTCTGGGGCCAACGTCCTGACTTTC. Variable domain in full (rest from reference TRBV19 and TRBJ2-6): DGGITQSPKYLFRKEGQNVTLSCEQNLNHDAMYWYRQDPGQGLRLIYYSQIVNDFQKGDIAEGYSVSREKKESFPLTVTSAQKNPTAFYLCASRIAGTESSGANVLTFGAGSRLTVL.

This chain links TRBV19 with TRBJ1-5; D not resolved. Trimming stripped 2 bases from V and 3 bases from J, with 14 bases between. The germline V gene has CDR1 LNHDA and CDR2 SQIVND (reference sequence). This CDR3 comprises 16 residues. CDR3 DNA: TGTGCCAGTAGTATAAGTTTCAGTAACAACAATCAGCCCCAGCATTTT. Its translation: CASSISFSNNNQPQHF.

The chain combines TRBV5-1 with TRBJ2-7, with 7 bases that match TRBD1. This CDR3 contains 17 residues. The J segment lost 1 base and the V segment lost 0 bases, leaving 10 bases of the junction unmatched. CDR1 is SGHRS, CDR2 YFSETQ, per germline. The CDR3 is CASSLGPGTAPSYEQYF. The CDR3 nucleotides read TGCGCCAGCAGCTTGGGGCCCGGGACAGCGCCGTCCTACGAGCAGTACTTC.

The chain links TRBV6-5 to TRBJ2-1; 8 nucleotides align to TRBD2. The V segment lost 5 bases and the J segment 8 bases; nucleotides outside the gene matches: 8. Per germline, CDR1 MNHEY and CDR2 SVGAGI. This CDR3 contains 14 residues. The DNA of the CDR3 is TGTGCCAGCAGTCCCCCGGGGGGGGGCTATGAGCAGTTCTTC. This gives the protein CASSPPGGGYEQFF.

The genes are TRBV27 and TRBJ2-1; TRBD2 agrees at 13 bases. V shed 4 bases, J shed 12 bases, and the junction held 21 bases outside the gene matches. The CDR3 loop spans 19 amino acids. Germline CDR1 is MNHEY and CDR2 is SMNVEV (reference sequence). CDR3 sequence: CASSSLNLTGTSGDIRQFF. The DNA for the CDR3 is TGTGCCAGCAGTTCCCTCAACCTAACCGGGACTAGCGGGGATATTCGGCAGTTCTTC.

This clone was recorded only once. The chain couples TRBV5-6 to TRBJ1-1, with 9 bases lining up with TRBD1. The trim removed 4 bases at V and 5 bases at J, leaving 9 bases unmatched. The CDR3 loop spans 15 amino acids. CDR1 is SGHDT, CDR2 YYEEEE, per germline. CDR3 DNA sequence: TGTGCCAGCAGCCAGCCGCGGACAGGGGCTACTGAAGCTTTCTTT. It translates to CASSQPRTGATEAFF.

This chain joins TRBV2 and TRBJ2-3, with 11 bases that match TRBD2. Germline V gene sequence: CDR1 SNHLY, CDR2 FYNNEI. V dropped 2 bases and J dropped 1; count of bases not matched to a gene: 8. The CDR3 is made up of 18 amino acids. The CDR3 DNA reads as TGTGCCAGCAGTGAAAGGGTACTAGCGGGGGCCCGCACAGATACGCAGTATTTT. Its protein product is CASSERVLAGARTDTQYF.

CDR3 sequence: CASSGRDRGAYGYTF. CDR3 nucleotide sequence: TGTGCCAGCAGCGGCCGCGACAGGGGAGCCTATGGCTACACCTTC. V usage is TRBV11-2 and J usage is TRBJ1-2; TRBD1 aligns across 8 bases. Trimming cost V 5 bases and J 4 bases; bases outside gene matches: 9. This CDR3 region has 15 residues. The germline V gene encodes CDR1 SGHAT and CDR2 FQNNGV.

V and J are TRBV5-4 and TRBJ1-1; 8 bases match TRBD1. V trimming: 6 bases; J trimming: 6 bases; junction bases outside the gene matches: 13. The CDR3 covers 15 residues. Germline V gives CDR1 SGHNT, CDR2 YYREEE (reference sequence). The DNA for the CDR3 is TGTGCCAGCACCTCTAGAGGACAGGGACGAGCTGAAGCTTTCTTT. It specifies CASTSRGQGRAEAFF.

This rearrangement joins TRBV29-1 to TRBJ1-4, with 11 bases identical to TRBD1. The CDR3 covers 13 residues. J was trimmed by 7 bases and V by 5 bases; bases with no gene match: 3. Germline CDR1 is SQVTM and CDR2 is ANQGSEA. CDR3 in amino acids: CSVLGQGVEKLFF. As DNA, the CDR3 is TGCAGCGTTCTGGGACAGGGGGTTGAAAAACTGTTTTTT.

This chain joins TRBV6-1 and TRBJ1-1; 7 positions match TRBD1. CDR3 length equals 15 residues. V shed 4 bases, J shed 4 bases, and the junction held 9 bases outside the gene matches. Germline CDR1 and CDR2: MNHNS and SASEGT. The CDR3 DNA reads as TGTGCCAGCAGTGCTGCTGCCACAGGGGCCACTGAAGCTTTCTTT. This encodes CASSAAATGATEAFF.

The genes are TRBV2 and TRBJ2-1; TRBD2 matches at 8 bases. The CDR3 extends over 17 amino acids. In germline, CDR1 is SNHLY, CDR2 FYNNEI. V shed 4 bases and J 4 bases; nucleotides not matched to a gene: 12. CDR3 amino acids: CASSGLGASGQYNEQFF. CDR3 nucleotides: TGTGCCAGCAGTGGCCTGGGGGCTAGCGGGCAGTACAATGAGCAGTTCTTC.

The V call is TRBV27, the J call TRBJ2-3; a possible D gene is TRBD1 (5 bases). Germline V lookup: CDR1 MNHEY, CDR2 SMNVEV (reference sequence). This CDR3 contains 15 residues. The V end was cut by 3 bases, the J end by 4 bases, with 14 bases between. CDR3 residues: CASSLGQSIPDTQYF. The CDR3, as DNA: TGTGCCAGCAGTTTGGGGCAGTCAATTCCAGATACGCAGTATTTT.

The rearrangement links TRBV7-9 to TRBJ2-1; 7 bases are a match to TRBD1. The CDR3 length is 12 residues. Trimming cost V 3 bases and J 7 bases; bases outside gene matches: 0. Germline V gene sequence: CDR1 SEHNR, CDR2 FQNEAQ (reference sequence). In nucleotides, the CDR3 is TGTGCCAGCAGCTTCAGGGGGAATGAGCAGTTCTTC. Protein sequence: CASSFRGNEQFF.

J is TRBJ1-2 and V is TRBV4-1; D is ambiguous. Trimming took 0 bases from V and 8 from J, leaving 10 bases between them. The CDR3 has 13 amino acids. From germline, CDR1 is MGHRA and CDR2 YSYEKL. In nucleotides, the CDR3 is TGCGCCAGCAGCCAAGACGGCCGAAAGGGCTACACCTTC. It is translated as CASSQDGRKGYTF.

CDR3 DNA: TGTGCCAGCAGCCAATTCGGGGGAATCTATGGCTACACCTTC. It yields the protein CASSQFGGIYGYTF. The gene calls are TRBV11-2 and TRBJ1-2; D is possibly TRBD1 (5 bases). Trimming removed 5 bases at V and 4 bases at J, with 14 bases between. The CDR3 spans 14 residues. Germline assignment: CDR1 SGHAT and CDR2 FQNNGV.

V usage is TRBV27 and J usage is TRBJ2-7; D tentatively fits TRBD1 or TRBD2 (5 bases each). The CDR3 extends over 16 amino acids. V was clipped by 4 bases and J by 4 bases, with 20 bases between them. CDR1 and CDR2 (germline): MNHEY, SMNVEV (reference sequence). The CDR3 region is CASSSTTGGGRYEQYF. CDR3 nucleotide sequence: TGTGCCAGCAGTTCTACTACAGGTGGCGGGCGGTACGAGCAGTACTTC.

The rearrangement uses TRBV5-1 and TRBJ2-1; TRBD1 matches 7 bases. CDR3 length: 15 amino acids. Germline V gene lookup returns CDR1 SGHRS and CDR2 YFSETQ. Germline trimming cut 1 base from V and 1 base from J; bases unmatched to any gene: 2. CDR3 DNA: TGCGCCAGCAGCTTGTTCAGGGGGTCCTACAATGAGCAGTTCTTC. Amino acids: CASSLFRGSYNEQFF.

In DNA, the CDR3 is TGTGCCAGCAGCTTAGGGTTGGGACAGGGAGGCACCGGGGAGCTGTTTTTT. The encoded protein is CASSLGLGQGGTGELFF. The rearrangement links TRBV7-6 to TRBJ2-2, with 9 nucleotides matching TRBD1. The length of the CDR3 is 17 residues. CDR1 SGHVS and CDR2 FNYEAQ come from the germline V gene. J lost 4 bases, V lost 1 base, and 7 bases had no gene match.